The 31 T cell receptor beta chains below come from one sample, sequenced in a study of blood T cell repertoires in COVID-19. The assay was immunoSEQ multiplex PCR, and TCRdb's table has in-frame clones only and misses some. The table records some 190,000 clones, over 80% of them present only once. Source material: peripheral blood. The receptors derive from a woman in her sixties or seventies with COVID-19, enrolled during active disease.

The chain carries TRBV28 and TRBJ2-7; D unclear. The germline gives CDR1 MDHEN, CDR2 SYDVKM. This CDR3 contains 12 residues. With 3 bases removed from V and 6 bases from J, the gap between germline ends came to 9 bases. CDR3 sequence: CASSFITGEQYV. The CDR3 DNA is TGTGCCAGCAGTTTCATAACTGGCGAGCAGTACGTC.

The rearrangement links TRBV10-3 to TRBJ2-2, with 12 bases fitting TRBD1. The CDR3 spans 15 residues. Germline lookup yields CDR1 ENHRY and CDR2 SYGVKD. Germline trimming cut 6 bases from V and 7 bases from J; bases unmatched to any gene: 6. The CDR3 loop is CAIRSGTGGHGELFF. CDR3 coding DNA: TGTGCCATCAGGTCCGGGACAGGGGGCCACGGGGAGCTGTTTTTT.

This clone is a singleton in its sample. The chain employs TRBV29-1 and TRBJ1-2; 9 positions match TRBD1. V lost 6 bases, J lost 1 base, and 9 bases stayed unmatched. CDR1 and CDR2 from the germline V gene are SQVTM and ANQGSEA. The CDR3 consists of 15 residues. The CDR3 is CSVSVATGGNYGYTF. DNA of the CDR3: TGCAGCGTCTCCGTGGCGACAGGGGGTAACTATGGCTACACCTTC.

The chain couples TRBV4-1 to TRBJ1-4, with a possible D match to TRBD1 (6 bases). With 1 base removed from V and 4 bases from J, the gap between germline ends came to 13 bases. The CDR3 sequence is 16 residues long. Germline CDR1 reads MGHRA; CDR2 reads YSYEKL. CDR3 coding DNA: TGCGCCAGCAGCCAAGCGGGTGGCAGGGGTAATGAAAAACTGTTTTTT. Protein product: CASSQAGGRGNEKLFF.

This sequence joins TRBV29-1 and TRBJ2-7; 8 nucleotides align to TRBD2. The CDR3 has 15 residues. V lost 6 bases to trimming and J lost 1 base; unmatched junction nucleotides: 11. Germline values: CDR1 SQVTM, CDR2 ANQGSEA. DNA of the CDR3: TGCAGCGTCGGGGGGGGAGGGCTAAGGTCCTACGAGCAGTACTTC. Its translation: CSVGGGGLRSYEQYF.

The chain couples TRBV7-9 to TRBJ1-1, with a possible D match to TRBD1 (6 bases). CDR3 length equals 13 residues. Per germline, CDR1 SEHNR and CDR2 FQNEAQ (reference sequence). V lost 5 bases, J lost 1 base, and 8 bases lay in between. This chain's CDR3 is CASSRGQNTEAFF. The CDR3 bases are TGTGCCAGCAGCCGGGGACAGAACACTGAAGCTTTCTTT.

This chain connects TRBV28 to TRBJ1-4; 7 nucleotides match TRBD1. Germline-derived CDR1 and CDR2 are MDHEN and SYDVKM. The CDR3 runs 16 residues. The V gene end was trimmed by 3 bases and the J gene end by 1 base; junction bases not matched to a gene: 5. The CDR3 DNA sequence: TGTGCCAGCAGTTTGCCCCAGGGGGGAACTAATGAAAAACTGTTTTTT. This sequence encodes CASSLPQGGTNEKLFF. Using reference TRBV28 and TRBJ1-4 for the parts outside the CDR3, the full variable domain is DVKVTQSSRYLVKRTGEKVFLECVQDMDHENMFWYRQDPGLGLRLIYFSYDVKMKEKGDIPEGYSVSREKKERFSLILESASTNQTSMYLCASSLPQGGTNEKLFFGSGTQLSVL.

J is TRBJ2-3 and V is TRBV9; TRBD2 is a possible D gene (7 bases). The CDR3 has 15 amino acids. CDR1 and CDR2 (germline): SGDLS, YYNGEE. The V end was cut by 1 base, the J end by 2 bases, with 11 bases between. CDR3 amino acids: CASSVSGTPTDTQYF. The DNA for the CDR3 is TGTGCCAGCAGCGTAAGCGGGACACCCACAGATACGCAGTATTTT.

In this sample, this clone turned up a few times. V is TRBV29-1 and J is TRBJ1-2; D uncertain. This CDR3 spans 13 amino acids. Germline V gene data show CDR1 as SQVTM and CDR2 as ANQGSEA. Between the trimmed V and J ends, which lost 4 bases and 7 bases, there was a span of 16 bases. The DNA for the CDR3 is TGCAGCGTTGTGGAAAATGAGGCTTCTGGCTACACCTTC. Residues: CSVVENEASGYTF.

The CDR3 DNA is TGTGCCAGCAGCCAAGAGGTGGTCGGGGGGGCGGTCGGGGAGCTGTTTTTT. Encoded protein: CASSQEVVGGAVGELFF. The V call is TRBV4-2, the J call TRBJ2-2; 8 bases are a match to TRBD2. The length of the CDR3 is 17 residues. Trimming removed 0 bases from V and 7 bases from J; junction bases left unmatched: 10. Germline V gives CDR1 LGHNA, CDR2 YNFKEQ.

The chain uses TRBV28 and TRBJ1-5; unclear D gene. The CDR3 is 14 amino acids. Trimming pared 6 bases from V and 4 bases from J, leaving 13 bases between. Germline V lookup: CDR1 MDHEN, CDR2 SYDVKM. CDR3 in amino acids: CASRLGLVNQPQHF. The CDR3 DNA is TGTGCCAGCAGACTCGGTCTTGTGAATCAGCCCCAGCATTTT.

CDR3 in DNA: TGTGCCAGCAGCCAAACCAGCGGGGGGTTCAATGAGCAGTTCTTC. Amino acid sequence: CASSQTSGGFNEQFF. The chain is built from TRBV3-1 (or the pseudogene TRBV3-2) and TRBJ2-1, with 9 bases identical to TRBD2. The CDR3 is made up of 15 amino acids. V gave up 2 bases and J gave up 6 bases; unmatched junction bases: 5. Germline CDR1 reads LGHDT; CDR2 reads YNNKEL (reference sequence).

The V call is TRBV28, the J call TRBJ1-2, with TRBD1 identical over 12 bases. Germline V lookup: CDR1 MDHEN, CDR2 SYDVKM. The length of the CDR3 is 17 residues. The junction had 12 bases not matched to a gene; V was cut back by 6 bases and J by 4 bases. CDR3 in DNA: TGTGCCAGCAGCCTAGGGACAGGGGGCCAGAGGGTCTATGGCTACACCTTC. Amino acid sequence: CASSLGTGGQRVYGYTF.

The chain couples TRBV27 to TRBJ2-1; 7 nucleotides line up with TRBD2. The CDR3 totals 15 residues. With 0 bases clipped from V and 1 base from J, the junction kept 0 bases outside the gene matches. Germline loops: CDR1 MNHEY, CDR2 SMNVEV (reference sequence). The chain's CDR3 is CASSLSGGSYNEQFF. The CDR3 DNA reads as TGTGCCAGCAGTTTATCGGGGGGGTCCTACAATGAGCAGTTCTTC.

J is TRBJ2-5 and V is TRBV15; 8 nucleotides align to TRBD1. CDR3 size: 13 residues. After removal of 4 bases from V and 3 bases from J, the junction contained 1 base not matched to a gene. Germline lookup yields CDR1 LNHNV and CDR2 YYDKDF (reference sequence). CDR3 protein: CATSMDREETQYF. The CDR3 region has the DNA TGTGCCACCAGCATGGACAGGGAAGAGACCCAGTACTTC.

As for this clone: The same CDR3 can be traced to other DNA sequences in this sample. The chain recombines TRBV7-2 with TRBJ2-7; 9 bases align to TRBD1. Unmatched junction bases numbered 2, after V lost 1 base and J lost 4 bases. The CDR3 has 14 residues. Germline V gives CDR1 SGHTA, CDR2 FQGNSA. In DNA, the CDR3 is TGTGCCAGCAGCTTAGGGACAGGGGTTTACGAGCAGTACTTC. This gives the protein CASSLGTGVYEQYF.

The CDR3 reads CSVESPGGETQYF. DNA for the CDR3: TGCAGCGTTGAAAGTCCCGGAGGGGAGACCCAGTACTTC. The chain is built from TRBV29-1 and TRBJ2-5, with a weak D call TRBD2 (6 bases). V was shortened by 2 bases and J by 5 bases, with 12 bases between the two germline ends. The CDR3 has 13 amino acids. Germline-derived CDR1 and CDR2 are SQVTM and ANQGSEA.

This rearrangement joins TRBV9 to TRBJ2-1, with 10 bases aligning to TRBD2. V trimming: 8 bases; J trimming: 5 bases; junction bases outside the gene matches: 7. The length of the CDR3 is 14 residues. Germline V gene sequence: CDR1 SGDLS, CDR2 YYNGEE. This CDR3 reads CASSGLAENNEQFF. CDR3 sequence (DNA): TGTGCCAGTTCCGGACTAGCGGAAAACAATGAGCAGTTCTTC. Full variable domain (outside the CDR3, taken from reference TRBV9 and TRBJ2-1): DSGVTQTPKHLITATGQRVTLRCSPRSGDLSVYWYQQSLDQGLQFLIQYYNGEERAKGNILERFSAQQFPDLHSELNLSSLELGDSALYFCASSGLAENNEQFFGPGTRLTVL.

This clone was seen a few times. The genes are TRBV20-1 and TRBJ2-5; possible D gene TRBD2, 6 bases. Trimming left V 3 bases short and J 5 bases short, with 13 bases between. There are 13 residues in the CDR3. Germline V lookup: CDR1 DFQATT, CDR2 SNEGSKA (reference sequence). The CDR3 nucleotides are TGCAGTGCTAGTCGACTAGATGGTGAGACCCAGTACTTC. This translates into CSASRLDGETQYF.

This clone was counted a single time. Here the CDR3 reads CASSSLAGGPTDTQYF. The CDR3, as DNA: TGCGCCAGCAGCTCCCTAGCGGGAGGGCCTACAGATACGCAGTATTTT. The V and J genes are TRBV5-1 and TRBJ2-3; the match to TRBD2 covers 12 bases. With 3 bases clipped from V and 3 bases from J, the junction kept 5 bases outside the gene matches. The CDR3 runs to 16 residues. Germline assignment: CDR1 SGHRS and CDR2 YFSETQ.

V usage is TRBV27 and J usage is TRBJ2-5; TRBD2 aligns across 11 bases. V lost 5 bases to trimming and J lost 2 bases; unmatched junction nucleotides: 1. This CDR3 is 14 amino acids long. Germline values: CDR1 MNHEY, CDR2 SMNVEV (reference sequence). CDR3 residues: CASSVAGGQETQYF. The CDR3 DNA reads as TGTGCCAGCAGTGTAGCGGGGGGGCAAGAGACCCAGTACTTC.

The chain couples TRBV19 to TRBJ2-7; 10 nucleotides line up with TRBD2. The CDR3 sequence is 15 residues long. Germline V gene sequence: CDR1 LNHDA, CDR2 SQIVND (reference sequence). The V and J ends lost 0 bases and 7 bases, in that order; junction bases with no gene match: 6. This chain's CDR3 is CASSIEPGLAWEQYF. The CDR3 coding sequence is TGTGCCAGTAGTATAGAGCCGGGACTAGCGTGGGAGCAGTACTTC.

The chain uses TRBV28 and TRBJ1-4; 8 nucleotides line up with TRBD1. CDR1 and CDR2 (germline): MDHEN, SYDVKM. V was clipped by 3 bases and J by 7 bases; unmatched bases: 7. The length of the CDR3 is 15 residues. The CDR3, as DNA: TGTGCCAGCAGTTTTTTGGACAGGGAGGGTGAAAAACTGTTTTTT. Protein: CASSFLDREGEKLFF.

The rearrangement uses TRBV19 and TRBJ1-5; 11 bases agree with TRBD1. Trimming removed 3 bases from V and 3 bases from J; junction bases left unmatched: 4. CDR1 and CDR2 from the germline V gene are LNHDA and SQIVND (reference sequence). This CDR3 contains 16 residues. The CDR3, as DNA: TGTGCCAGTAGTATTCTGGGACAGGGGGACAATCAGCCCCAGCATTTT. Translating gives CASSILGQGDNQPQHF.

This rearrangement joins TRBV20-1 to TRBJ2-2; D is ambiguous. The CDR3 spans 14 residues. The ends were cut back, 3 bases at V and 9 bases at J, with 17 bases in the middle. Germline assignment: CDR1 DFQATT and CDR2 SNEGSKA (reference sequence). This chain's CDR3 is CSASTAREFRELFF. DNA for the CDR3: TGCAGTGCTAGTACCGCTAGAGAGTTCCGGGAGCTGTTTTTT.

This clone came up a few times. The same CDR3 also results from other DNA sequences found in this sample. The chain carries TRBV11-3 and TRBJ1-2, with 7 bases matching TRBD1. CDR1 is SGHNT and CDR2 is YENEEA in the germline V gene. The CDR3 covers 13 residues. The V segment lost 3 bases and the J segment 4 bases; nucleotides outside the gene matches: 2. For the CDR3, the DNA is TGTGCCAGCAGCTTGTCAGGGGGCTATGGCTACACCTTC. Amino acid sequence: CASSLSGGYGYTF. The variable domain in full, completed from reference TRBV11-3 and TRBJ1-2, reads EAGVVQSPRYKIIEKKQPVAFWCNPISGHNTLYWYLQNLGQGPELLIRYENEEAVDDSQLPKDRFSAERLKGVDSTLKIQPAELGDSAVYLCASSLSGGYGYTFGSGTRLTVV.

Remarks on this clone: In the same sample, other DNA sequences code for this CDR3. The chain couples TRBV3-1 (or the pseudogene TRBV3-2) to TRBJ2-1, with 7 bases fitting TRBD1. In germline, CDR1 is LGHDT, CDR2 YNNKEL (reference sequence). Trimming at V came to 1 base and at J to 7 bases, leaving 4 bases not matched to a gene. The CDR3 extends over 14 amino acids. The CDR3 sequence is CASSQASRGNEQFF. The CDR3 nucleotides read TGTGCCAGCAGCCAAGCTAGCAGGGGGAATGAGCAGTTCTTC.

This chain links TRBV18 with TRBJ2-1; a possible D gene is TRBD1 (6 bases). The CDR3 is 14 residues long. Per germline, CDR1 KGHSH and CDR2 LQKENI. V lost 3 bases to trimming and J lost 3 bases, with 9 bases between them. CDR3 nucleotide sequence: TGTGCCAGCTCACCCGGGACACTCTACAATGAGCAGTTCTTC. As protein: CASSPGTLYNEQFF.

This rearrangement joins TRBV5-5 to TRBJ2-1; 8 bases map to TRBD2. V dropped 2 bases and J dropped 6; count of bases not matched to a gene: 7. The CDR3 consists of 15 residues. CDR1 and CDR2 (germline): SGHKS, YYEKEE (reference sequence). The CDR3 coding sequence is TGTGCCAGCAGCTTACGGGGGGGCTTTGGCAATGAGCAGTTCTTC. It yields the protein CASSLRGGFGNEQFF.

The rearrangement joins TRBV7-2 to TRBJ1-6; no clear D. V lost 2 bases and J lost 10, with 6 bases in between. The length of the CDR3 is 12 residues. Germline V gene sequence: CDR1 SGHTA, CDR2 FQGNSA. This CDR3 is CASSLHTSPLHF. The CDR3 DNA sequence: TGTGCCAGCAGCTTACACACGTCACCCCTCCACTTT. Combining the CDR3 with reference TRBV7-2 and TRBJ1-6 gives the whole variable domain GAGVSQSPSNKVTEKGKDVELRCDPISGHTALYWYRQSLGQGLEFLIYFQGNSAPDKSGLPSDRFSAERTGGSVSTLTIQRTQQEDSAVYLCASSLHTSPLHFGNGTRLTVT.

In DNA form, the CDR3 reads TGCGCCAGCAGCCATCGGACAGGGGAGGAAAGTGGCTACACCTTC. Protein: CASSHRTGEESGYTF. The V and J genes are TRBV5-1 and TRBJ1-2, with 9 bases identical to TRBD1. CDR1 SGHRS and CDR2 YFSETQ come from the germline V gene. The CDR3 consists of 15 residues. Trimming removed 4 bases from V and 7 bases from J; junction bases left unmatched: 11.